A single sample is the source of the 3 T cell receptor beta chains below, sequenced in a study of OX40 agonist ivuxolimab in advanced cancers. TCRdb's copy holds only in-frame clones and misses some; the assay was immunoSEQ multiplex PCR. The sample holds tens of thousands of clones, 88% seen once. The sample consisted of CD4+ or CD8+ T cells sorted from blood, taken in a trial of the OX40 agonist ivuxolimab. These receptors were collected from an adult with an advanced solid tumor such as melanoma, head and neck, liver or kidney cancer.

V usage is TRBV7-2 and J usage is TRBJ2-1; 13 bases align to TRBD2. CDR1 SGHTA and CDR2 FQGNSA come from the germline V gene. There are 15 residues in the CDR3. J gave up 8 bases and V 5 bases, and 6 bases lay outside the gene matches. DNA of the CDR3: TGTGCCAGCAGCAAACTAGCGGGAGGGCCCCATGAGCAGTTCTTC. Its translation is CASSKLAGGPHEQFF.

This sequence joins TRBV9 and TRBJ2-2, with 11 positions matching TRBD1. With V trimmed by 3 bases and J by 4 bases, 8 bases remained unmatched. CDR1 and CDR2 from the germline V gene are SGDLS and YYNGEE. The CDR3 runs 17 residues. The CDR3 DNA is TGTGCCAGCAGCGCCGGGACAGGGGGTGGAATCACCGGGGAGCTGTTTTTT. Its protein product is CASSAGTGGGITGELFF.

The chain has TRBV9 and TRBJ2-1; TRBD2 matches at 7 bases. The CDR3 is made up of 15 amino acids. Trimming cost V 0 bases and J 6 bases; bases outside gene matches: 6. CDR1 is SGDLS and CDR2 is YYNGEE in the germline V gene. This chain's CDR3 is CASSVEAGVGNEQFF. CDR3 in DNA: TGTGCCAGCAGCGTAGAGGCGGGAGTGGGCAATGAGCAGTTCTTC.